This T cell receptor beta chain is drawn from a study of cytomegalovirus exposure and HLA in healthy donors. V was clipped by 5 bases and J by 1 base; unmatched bases: 3. Germline-derived CDR1 and CDR2 are PRHDT and FYEKMQ (reference sequence). This CDR3 is 17 amino acids long. Vbeta (60) and Jbeta (13) primers were used in the PCR. Only in-frame clones appear in the TCRdb table, and some are missing; sequencing was by immunoSEQ multiplex PCR. The data show some 110,000 clones, with 75% to 85% seen just once and about 3% held by the top ten. The chain joins TRBV13 to TRBJ2-3, with TRBD2 matching over 16 bases. The sequencing input was PBMCs. The source is a woman aged 18 to 35 in good health and CMV-seropositive. The CDR3 nucleotides read TGTGCCAGCAGCATTGGGACTAGCGGGAGGGGCACAGATACGCAGTATTTT. This sequence encodes CASSIGTSGRGTDTQYF.